Following are 27 T cell receptor beta chains from one sample sequenced in a study of prognosis after radiotherapy for stage I lung cancer. The authors amplified TCR beta CDR3 from genomic DNA using two-round multiplex PCR. It was primers specific to each TRBV and TRBJ gene that first-round PCR used. TCRdb independently ran MiXCR on the multiplex PCR reads; one entry per CDR3 protein. The table lists under 30,000 distinct CDR3 sequences, more than 25% of them singletons, with roughly an eighth in the top ten. Material: PBMCs, obtained before or after stereotactic body radiation therapy (not recorded which). These receptors were collected from a donor aged 50 or older with non-small cell lung cancer.

This CDR3 reads CASSHGLARLKKYF. The CDR3 DNA follows: TGTGCCAGCAGCCATGGACTAGCTAGGTTGAAGAAGTACTTC. V and J are TRBV9 and TRBJ2-7; 8 bases are a match to TRBD2. V shed 4 bases and J 11 bases; nucleotides not matched to a gene: 14. Germline V gene data show CDR1 as SGDLS and CDR2 as YYNGEE. The CDR3 sequence is 14 residues long.

There are many counts of this clonotype. J is TRBJ2-1 and V is TRBV7-9; possible D gene TRBD1, 5 bases. CDR3 size: 14 residues. CDR1 SEHNR and CDR2 FQNEAQ come from the germline V gene (reference sequence). V lost 1 base to trimming and J lost 6 bases, with 10 bases between them. Here the CDR3 reads CASSLGQGINEQFF. DNA of the CDR3: TGTGCCAGCAGCTTAGGCCAGGGAATCAATGAGCAGTTCTTC.

This clonotype has ten or more counts. The J gene is TRBJ1-5, the V gene TRBV18; D is ambiguous. Germline lookup yields CDR1 KGHSH and CDR2 LQKENI. V was pared by 2 bases and J by 2 bases, with 7 bases between. This CDR3 has 14 residues. The CDR3 spells CASSPGIGNQPQHF. The CDR3 DNA follows: TGTGCCAGCTCACCAGGGATTGGCAATCAGCCCCAGCATTTT.

This clonotype showed up many times. The V call is TRBV28, the J call TRBJ2-2, with D hard to call. Trimming shortened V by 2 bases and J by 3 bases, and 10 bases separated the two germline ends. Looked up from germline, CDR1 is MDHEN and CDR2 is SYDVKM. The CDR3 covers 15 residues. CDR3 loop: CASSLTTTYTGELFF. CDR3 bases: TGTGCCAGCAGTTTAACGACCACCTACACCGGGGAGCTGTTTTTT.

At least ten counts were recorded for this clonotype. The chain employs TRBV6-9 and TRBJ2-2; TRBD2 might be the D (5 bases). This CDR3 spans 15 amino acids. Trimming left V 4 bases short and J 6 bases short, with 15 bases between. From germline, CDR1 is MNHGY and CDR2 SVAAGI. The CDR3 region has the DNA TGTGCCAGCAGTTGGCGGCGGGTTCTTTCCGGGGAGCTGTTTTTT. Translating gives CASSWRRVLSGELFF.

The chain carries TRBV6-5 and TRBJ2-2; D gene unclear. V lost 2 bases, J lost 4 bases, and 26 bases lay in between. Germline V gene lookup returns CDR1 MNHEY and CDR2 SVGAGI. This CDR3 has 20 amino acids. The CDR3 loop reads CASSYPISTGGVGTTGELFF. CDR3 coding DNA: TGTGCCAGCAGTTACCCCATCTCCACGGGTGGAGTGGGAACCACCGGGGAGCTGTTTTTT.

The sample holds many counts of this clonotype. V usage is TRBV4-1 and J usage is TRBJ2-5; tentative D call: TRBD1 (6 bases). Between the trimmed V and J ends, which lost 0 bases and 2 bases, there was a span of 7 bases. The CDR3 spans 14 residues. Germline lookup yields CDR1 MGHRA and CDR2 YSYEKL. The CDR3 DNA follows: TGCGCCAGCAGCCAAGATACAGGGCAAGAGACCCAGTACTTC. It codes for CASSQDTGQETQYF.

This clonotype was detected many times. This chain joins TRBV27 and TRBJ2-7, with TRBD1 identical over 7 bases. The J segment lost 4 bases and the V segment lost 3 bases, leaving 18 bases of the junction unmatched. CDR1 and CDR2 from the germline V gene are MNHEY and SMNVEV (reference sequence). The CDR3 is 18 amino acids. The DNA of the CDR3 is TGTGCCAGCAGTTTCTCAGGGACAGCCTCCGGACCACTTTACGAGCAGTACTTC. Translated: CASSFSGTASGPLYEQYF.

This clonotype came up many times. The J gene is TRBJ1-2, the V gene TRBV6-1; 8 bases fit TRBD1. From germline, CDR1 is MNHNS and CDR2 SASEGT. CDR3 size: 14 residues. J lost 8 bases, V lost 2 bases, and 7 bases had no gene match. The CDR3 coding sequence is TGTGCCAGCAGTGAAAACAGGGGGTCGGGGGGCTACACCTTC. Encoded protein: CASSENRGSGGYTF.

This clonotype has ten or more counts. This chain links TRBV2 with TRBJ2-7; 10 positions agree with TRBD2. Germline CDR1 SNHLY, CDR2 FYNNEI. Trimming took 5 bases from V and 4 from J; bases not matched to a gene: 5. The CDR3 is 14 amino acids. In nucleotides, the CDR3 is TGTGCCAGCAGTAGCGGGAGGGGTATATACGAGCAGTACTTC. Its protein product is CASSSGRGIYEQYF.

This clonotype was observed many times. The chain has TRBV30 and TRBJ1-2; the D gene is possibly TRBD1 (6 bases). Trimming took off 4 bases at V and 6 bases at J, with 12 bases between the two ends. CDR1 GTSNPN and CDR2 SVGIG come from the germline V gene (reference sequence). The CDR3 has 12 amino acids. The CDR3 region is CAWKRTVNGYTF. CDR3 nucleotides: TGTGCCTGGAAACGGACAGTCAATGGCTACACCTTC.

Within the sample, this clonotype is medium-sized (0.01 to 0.1%). The chain uses TRBV20-1 and TRBJ2-3; 9 bases fit TRBD2. The germline V gene encodes CDR1 DFQATT and CDR2 SNEGSKA (reference sequence). J was trimmed by 1 base and V by 3 bases; bases with no gene match: 11. This CDR3 contains 17 residues. The CDR3 protein is CSASGQRGAFGTDTQYF. CDR3 nucleotide sequence: TGCAGTGCTAGCGGGCAGCGGGGGGCCTTCGGCACAGATACGCAGTATTTT.

This clonotype was counted many times. The J gene is TRBJ2-7, the V gene TRBV14; no clear D. Looked up from germline, CDR1 is SGHDN and CDR2 is FVKESK. This CDR3 has 15 amino acids. The V end was cut by 0 bases, the J end by 7 bases, with 16 bases between. CDR3 protein: CASSQDGPTSREQYF. In DNA, the CDR3 is TGTGCCAGCAGCCAAGACGGGCCCACTTCGAGGGAGCAGTACTTC. Variable domain in full (rest from reference TRBV14 and TRBJ2-7): EAGVTQFPSHSVIEKGQTVTLRCDPISGHDNLYWYRRVMGKEIKFLLHFVKESKQDESGMPNNRFLAERTGGTYSTLKVQPAELEDSGVYFCASSQDGPTSREQYFGPGTRLTVT.

This clonotype was found a few times. The chain carries TRBV10-2 and TRBJ1-1, with no clear D. CDR3 size: 14 residues. Trimming took off 8 bases at V and 4 bases at J, with 17 bases between the two ends. In germline, CDR1 is WSHSY, CDR2 SAAADI. The CDR3 sequence: CASRGLGSGTEAFF. CDR3 bases: TGCGCCAGCCGCGGGCTGGGGTCCGGCACTGAAGCTTTCTTT.

Points on this clonotype: The junction shows a germline mismatch at one end, possibly a read error. V is TRBV5-5 and J is TRBJ2-2, with 8 bases matching TRBD2. From germline, CDR1 is SGHKS and CDR2 YYEKEE (reference sequence). This CDR3 has 15 residues. In DNA, the CDR3 is TGTGCCGGCAGCCCGGGAGGGGCAGCCACCGGGGGGCTGTTTTTT. It translates to CAGSPGGAATGGLFF.

With regard to this clonotype: An end of the junction differs from the germline gene, which may be a read error. V is TRBV6-1 and J is TRBJ1-5; TRBD1 matches 9 bases. This CDR3 has 15 residues. Germline V gene sequence: CDR1 MNHNS, CDR2 SASEGT. The CDR3 is CASNETGGSNQPQQF. As DNA, the CDR3 is TGTGCCAGCAATGAAACAGGGGGCAGCAATCAGCCCCAGCAATTT.

Note on this clonotype: It differs at one base from a far larger clone, so likely a read error. The chain joins TRBV6-4 to TRBJ1-3; tentatively, D is TRBD1 (5 bases). CDR3 length: 15 residues. From germline, CDR1 is MRHNA and CDR2 SNTAGT. Trimming stripped 7 bases from V and 4 bases from J, with 17 bases between. The DNA of the CDR3 is TGTGCCAGCAACGCGGTTGTGGGGGGAGGAAACACCATATATTTT. Amino acid sequence: CASNAVVGGGNTIYF.

This clonotype counts as medium-sized. The chain carries TRBV20-1 and TRBJ1-6; D ambiguous. Trimming shortened V by 2 bases and J by 6 bases, and 8 bases separated the two germline ends. Germline lookup yields CDR1 DFQATT and CDR2 SNEGSKA (reference sequence). CDR3 length equals 13 residues. The DNA for the CDR3 is TGCAGTGCTAGAACAGAGTTTAATTCACCCCTCCACTTT. Translation gives CSARTEFNSPLHF.

This clonotype showed up many times. V is TRBV28 and J is TRBJ2-5; tentatively, D is TRBD1 (6 bases). The CDR3 is 14 residues long. V was cut by 3 bases and J by 6 bases, with 14 bases left in between. CDR1 MDHEN and CDR2 SYDVKM come from the germline V gene. The CDR3 region is CASSLFQGRQTQYF. The DNA of the CDR3 is TGTGCCAGCAGTTTGTTTCAGGGGAGACAGACCCAGTACTTC.

This clonotype has ten or more counts. This chain joins TRBV30 and TRBJ1-2, with 8 nucleotides matching TRBD1. CDR3 length equals 13 residues. V shed 5 bases, J shed 0 bases, and the junction held 2 bases outside the gene matches. In germline, CDR1 is GTSNPN, CDR2 SVGIG (reference sequence). DNA of the CDR3: TGTGCCTGGCGGACAGGGCCTAACTATGGCTACACCTTC. Translating gives CAWRTGPNYGYTF.

Only one count was recorded for this clonotype. The V gene is TRBV20-1, the J gene TRBJ2-1, with D perhaps matching TRBD1 or TRBD2 (5 bases each). Trimming shortened V by 4 bases and J by 8 bases, and 21 bases separated the two germline ends. The CDR3 consists of 15 residues. Germline V gene data show CDR1 as DFQATT and CDR2 as SNEGSKA (reference sequence). CDR3 loop: CSATDSRRGWDEQFF. CDR3 coding DNA: TGCAGTGCTACCGACAGTCGTCGAGGGTGGGATGAGCAGTTCTTC.

The chain carries TRBV24-1 and TRBJ2-1; 10 positions match TRBD2. The CDR3 has 17 amino acids. Looked up from germline, CDR1 is KGHDR and CDR2 is SFDVKD. J was trimmed by 5 bases and V by 1 base; bases with no gene match: 7. The CDR3 sequence is CATSDFGTSGVNNEQFF. DNA for the CDR3: TGTGCCACCAGTGATTTTGGTACTAGCGGGGTAAACAATGAGCAGTTCTTC.

This clonotype turned up a few times. A far larger clone differs by one base, so this is likely a read error. The rearrangement joins TRBV5-1 to TRBJ2-5; tentative D call: TRBD1 (6 bases). The last part of the DNA fits TRBJ2-1 better; the J call may be wrong. CDR1 SGHRS and CDR2 YFSETQ come from the germline V gene. CDR3 size: 15 residues. The CDR3 sequence is CASSLSTGGRGEQFF. CDR3 bases: TGCGCCAGCAGCTTGTCGACAGGAGGCCGGGGTGAGCAGTTCTTC.

This clonotype showed up just a few times. The chain links TRBV20-1 to TRBJ2-3; D uncertain. CDR3 length equals 14 residues. The germline CDR1 and CDR2 sequences are DFQATT and SNEGSKA (reference sequence). Trimming pared 5 bases from V and 3 bases from J, leaving 15 bases between. CDR3 nucleotide sequence: TGCAGTGCTGACTCCCGGGTGGGTACAGATACGCAGTATTTT. It codes for CSADSRVGTDTQYF.

This clonotype came up many times. This chain uses TRBV7-9 with TRBJ2-3; D is unclear. Trimming stripped 4 bases from V and 7 bases from J, with 9 bases between. CDR1 and CDR2 from the germline V gene are SEHNR and FQNEAQ (reference sequence). CDR3 length equals 12 residues. CDR3 protein: CASSSDLYTQYF. The CDR3 DNA reads as TGTGCCAGCAGCTCGGACCTTTATACGCAGTATTTT.

Note on this clonotype: It may be a read error: a sequence one base away is much more abundant. This chain joins TRBV3-1 and TRBJ2-7; a weak D match, TRBD1 (6 bases). The CDR3 totals 15 residues. Trimming removed 6 bases at V and 1 base at J, with 16 bases between. Germline V gene lookup returns CDR1 LGHDT and CDR2 YNNKEL (reference sequence). The CDR3 loop is CASSPGQLASYEQYF. CDR3 DNA sequence: TGTGCCAGCAGTCCTGGACAGTTGGCGTCCTACGAGCAGTACTTC.

This clonotype was counted ten times or more. The rearrangement joins TRBV12-3 or TRBV12-4 to TRBJ2-7, with D possibly TRBD2 on 5 matching bases. Trimming removed 6 bases from V and 5 bases from J, with 8 bases in between. The CDR3 loop spans 11 amino acids. In DNA form, the CDR3 reads TGTGCCAGCAGCCGTAGCGACGAGCAGTACTTC. Residues: CASSRSDEQYF.